The 21 T cell receptor beta chains listed next were all sequenced from one sample in a study of cytomegalovirus exposure and HLA in healthy donors (TCRdb year 2017). The library was obtained by the immunoSEQ multiplex PCR assay. A mixture of 60 forward primers for TCR Vbeta segments and 13 reverse primers for TCR Jbeta segments was used in the multiplex PCR. Sourced from immuneACCESS, this table was stored by TCRdb with only in-frame sequences that have V and J called. A share of the clones is absent; for the studies checked, an unresolved V gene accounts for under half, and the remainder has no known explanation. Here the sample has 100,000 to 150,000 clones; 75% occur a single time. Under 3% of the sample comes from the top ten. The sequencing sample was made of PBMCs. The receptors come from a woman between 35 and 50 years old in good health and CMV-seropositive.

The chain joins TRBV12-5 to TRBJ1-1, with no clear D. The CDR3 is 11 residues long. CDR1 and CDR2 (germline): LGHNT, FRNRAP. V shed 7 bases and J shed 6 bases, with 9 bases lying between them. The CDR3 region has the DNA TGTGCTAGTGCCTACCGAGCTGAAGCTTTCTTT. Its translation is CASAYRAEAFF.

The rearrangement joins TRBV4-3 to TRBJ1-1; 7 bases fit TRBD1. Germline V gene data show CDR1 as LGHNA and CDR2 as YSLEER. J lost 6 bases, V lost 0 bases, and 10 bases had no gene match. CDR3 size: 16 residues. CDR3 bases: TGCGCCAGCAGCCAAGATGGGGACAGTCGATCGGCTGAAGCTTTCTTT. Translating it yields CASSQDGDSRSAEAFF.

This chain connects TRBV2 to TRBJ2-2, with D possibly matching TRBD2 (5 bases). The CDR3 runs to 14 residues. V dropped 2 bases and J dropped 5 bases, with 9 bases sitting between them. CDR1 and CDR2 from the germline V gene are SNHLY and FYNNEI. CDR3 amino acids: CASSEPTGTGELFF. In DNA form, the CDR3 reads TGTGCCAGCAGTGAACCGACGGGAACCGGGGAGCTGTTTTTT.

The rearrangement uses TRBV7-2 and TRBJ1-5; 8 nucleotides agree with TRBD1. The CDR3 runs 16 residues. The germline CDR1 and CDR2 sequences are SGHTA and FQGNSA. V shed 4 bases, J shed 4 bases, and the junction held 9 bases outside the gene matches. CDR3 region: CASSSGQGGGNQPQHF. The CDR3 bases are TGTGCCAGCAGCTCAGGACAGGGCGGAGGTAATCAGCCCCAGCATTTT.

This clone was seen a few times. J is TRBJ2-3 and V is TRBV9; 7 bases fit TRBD2. With V trimmed by 0 bases and J by 3 bases, 13 bases remained unmatched. Per germline, CDR1 SGDLS and CDR2 YYNGEE. The length of the CDR3 is 18 residues. CDR3 region: CASSVAPPGSGVTDTQYF. Here the CDR3 DNA reads TGTGCCAGCAGCGTAGCCCCCCCTGGAAGCGGGGTGACAGATACGCAGTATTTT.

In this sample, this clone turned up once. This sequence joins TRBV7-6 and TRBJ2-7; a weak D match, TRBD1 (5 bases). V was clipped by 2 bases and J by 1 base, with 15 bases between them. CDR1 and CDR2 from the germline V gene are SGHVS and FNYEAQ. The CDR3 sequence is 16 residues long. CDR3 in amino acids: CASSLTTAGPSYEQYF. DNA of the CDR3: TGTGCCAGCAGCTTAACCACGGCAGGGCCATCCTACGAGCAGTACTTC.

V and J are TRBV19 and TRBJ1-1; possible D gene TRBD1, 5 bases. CDR1 and CDR2 (germline): LNHDA, SQIVND (reference sequence). This CDR3 is built from 12 residues. Trimming removed 8 bases from V and 5 bases from J, with 12 bases in between. The CDR3 DNA sequence: TGTGCCAGTCATCAGGGCTTGACTGAAGCTTTCTTT. Protein product: CASHQGLTEAFF.

The rearrangement joins TRBV4-2 to TRBJ2-1; 12 positions agree with TRBD2. V dropped 1 base and J dropped 10; count of bases not matched to a gene: 20. The length of the CDR3 is 20 residues. Germline CDR1 LGHNA, CDR2 YNFKEQ. CDR3 region: CASSQGAASGGAGIQVEQFF. The CDR3 DNA reads as TGTGCCAGCAGCCAAGGAGCGGCTAGCGGGGGGGCCGGGATTCAGGTAGAGCAGTTCTTC.

Only a few counts were recorded for this clone. The chain is built from TRBV9 and TRBJ2-7; 7 bases agree with TRBD1. V shed 3 bases, J shed 2 bases, and the junction held 14 bases outside the gene matches. The CDR3 is 17 residues long. CDR1 is SGDLS, CDR2 YYNGEE, per germline. The CDR3 is CASSEKPSEGATYEQYF. DNA for the CDR3: TGTGCCAGCAGCGAGAAGCCCAGCGAGGGGGCAACCTACGAGCAGTACTTC.

The J gene is TRBJ2-3, the V gene TRBV19; D not certain. Looked up from germline, CDR1 is LNHDA and CDR2 is SQIVND (reference sequence). There are 12 residues in the CDR3. Trimming shortened V by 3 bases and J by 6 bases, and 7 bases separated the two germline ends. CDR3 nucleotide sequence: TGTGCCAGTAGTATGGCTCCGGATACGCAGTATTTT. Encoded protein: CASSMAPDTQYF.

The V gene is TRBV7-2, the J gene TRBJ2-3; TRBD2 agrees at 12 bases. This CDR3 has 16 amino acids. The J segment lost 1 base and the V segment lost 5 bases, leaving 4 bases of the junction unmatched. Germline CDR1 and CDR2: SGHTA and FQGNSA. CDR3 amino acids: CASSPRTSGGTDTQYF. For the CDR3, the DNA is TGTGCCAGCAGCCCCCGGACTAGCGGGGGCACAGATACGCAGTATTTT.

This chain connects TRBV7-2 to TRBJ1-1; 8 bases align to TRBD1. Per germline, CDR1 SGHTA and CDR2 FQGNSA. The J segment lost 4 bases and the V segment lost 2 bases, leaving 9 bases of the junction unmatched. The CDR3 runs 16 residues. This chain's CDR3 is CASSLSLRGHGTEAFF. CDR3 sequence (DNA): TGTGCCAGCAGCTTATCGCTCAGGGGGCATGGCACTGAAGCTTTCTTT.

J is TRBJ2-7 and V is TRBV28; D is perhaps TRBD1 (6 bases). Germline values: CDR1 MDHEN, CDR2 SYDVKM. With 6 bases removed from V and 3 bases from J, the gap between germline ends came to 12 bases. The CDR3 covers 13 residues. Here the CDR3 DNA reads TGTGCCAGCAGACCTTTGGACAGCTACGAGCAGTACTTC. As protein: CASRPLDSYEQYF.

The chain carries TRBV6-1 and TRBJ1-2, with 7 bases matching TRBD1. Germline lookup yields CDR1 MNHNS and CDR2 SASEGT. Trimming removed 6 bases from V and 3 bases from J; junction bases left unmatched: 4. The CDR3 has 13 residues. In DNA form, the CDR3 reads TGTGCCAGCAGCCGAGACAGGGACTATGGCTACACCTTC. Protein sequence: CASSRDRDYGYTF.

The rearrangement links TRBV2 to TRBJ2-7, with a tentative D call TRBD1 (6 bases). Trimming cost V 11 bases and J 5 bases, with 16 bases left between them. This CDR3 has 12 residues. Germline V lookup: CDR1 SNHLY, CDR2 FYNNEI. The CDR3 bases are TGTGCCGCAGCCGGCTCAGGGGACGAGCAGTACTTC. This translates into CAAAGSGDEQYF. Together with reference TRBV2 and TRBJ2-7, the CDR3 gives the full variable domain: EPEVTQTPSHQVTQMGQEVILRCVPISNHLYFYWYRQILGQKVEFLVSFYNNEISEKSEIFDDQFSVERPDGSNFTLKIRSTKLEDSAMYFCAAAGSGDEQYFGPGTRLTVT.

This chain joins TRBV5-5 and TRBJ1-2, with TRBD1 identical over 8 bases. This CDR3 has 13 amino acids. CDR1 is SGHKS, CDR2 YYEKEE, per germline (reference sequence). Losses at the gene ends were 6 bases for V and 4 bases for J; bases not matched to a gene: 5. The CDR3 sequence is CASNSDRGYGYTF. The DNA of the CDR3 is TGTGCCAGCAACTCCGACAGGGGCTATGGCTACACCTTC.

The chain couples TRBV28 to TRBJ1-1, with D uncertain. This CDR3 spans 14 amino acids. CDR1 is MDHEN and CDR2 is SYDVKM in the germline V gene. Trimming left V 6 bases short and J 2 bases short, with 13 bases between. CDR3: CASRGREGNTEAFF. In DNA, the CDR3 is TGTGCCAGCAGGGGAAGGGAGGGAAACACTGAAGCTTTCTTT.

The chain uses TRBV28 and TRBJ1-2, with D tentatively TRBD1 (6 bases). Germline V gene lookup returns CDR1 MDHEN and CDR2 SYDVKM. This CDR3 is 15 amino acids long. V was pared by 6 bases and J by 1 base, with 15 bases between. CDR3 sequence (DNA): TGTGCCAGCAGCCATAGGGTCAGGGGTAACTATGGCTACACCTTC. The encoded protein is CASSHRVRGNYGYTF.

The chain recombines TRBV30 with TRBJ1-4; a weak D match, TRBD1 (6 bases). Trimming removed 8 bases at V and 8 bases at J, with 18 bases between. The CDR3 sequence is 13 residues long. Germline CDR1 reads GTSNPN; CDR2 reads SVGIG (reference sequence). In DNA form, the CDR3 reads TGTGCCGGGGGGGCCGCCCTAATCGAAAAACTGTTTTTT. Translating gives CAGGAALIEKLFF.

The sample holds one count of this clone. The rearrangement uses TRBV28 and TRBJ2-2, with D maybe TRBD1 (5 bases). Trimming cost V 6 bases and J 9 bases, with 11 bases left between them. This CDR3 comprises 12 residues. The germline V gene has CDR1 MDHEN and CDR2 SYDVKM. The chain's CDR3 is CASSRDSRELFF. The DNA for the CDR3 is TGTGCCAGCAGCCGAGACAGCCGGGAGCTGTTTTTT.

This chain connects TRBV7-9 to TRBJ2-2, with TRBD1 matching 9 bases. The CDR3 runs 16 residues. Germline V CDR1 and CDR2: SEHNR, FQNEAQ (reference sequence). J gave up 3 bases and V 5 bases, and 7 bases lay outside the gene matches. This chain's CDR3 is CASSPGQGRDTGELFF. For the CDR3, the DNA is TGTGCCAGCAGCCCCGGACAGGGGCGTGACACCGGGGAGCTGTTTTTT.